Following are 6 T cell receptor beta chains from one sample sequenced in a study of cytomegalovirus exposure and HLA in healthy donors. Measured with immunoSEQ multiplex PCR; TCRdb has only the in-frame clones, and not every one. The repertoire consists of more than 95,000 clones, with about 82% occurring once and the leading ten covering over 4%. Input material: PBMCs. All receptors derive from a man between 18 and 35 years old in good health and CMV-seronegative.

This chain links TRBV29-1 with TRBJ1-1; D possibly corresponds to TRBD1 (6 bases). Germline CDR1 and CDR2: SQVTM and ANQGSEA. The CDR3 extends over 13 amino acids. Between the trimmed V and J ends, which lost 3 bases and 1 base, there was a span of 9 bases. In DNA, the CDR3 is TGCAGCGTTGACCCGACAGGGAACACTGAAGCTTTCTTT. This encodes CSVDPTGNTEAFF.

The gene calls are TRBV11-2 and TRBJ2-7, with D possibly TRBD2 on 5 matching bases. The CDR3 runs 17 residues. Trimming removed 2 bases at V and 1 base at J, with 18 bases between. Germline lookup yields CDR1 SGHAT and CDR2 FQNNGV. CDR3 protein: CASSLSGFPTTSYEQYF. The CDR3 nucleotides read TGTGCCAGCAGCTTAAGTGGCTTTCCGACTACTTCCTACGAGCAGTACTTC.

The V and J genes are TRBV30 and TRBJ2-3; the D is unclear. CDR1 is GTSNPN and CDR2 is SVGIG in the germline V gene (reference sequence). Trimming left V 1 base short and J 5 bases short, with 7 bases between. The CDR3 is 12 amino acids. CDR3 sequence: CAWSGLGDTQYF. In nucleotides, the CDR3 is TGTGCCTGGAGTGGGCTAGGAGATACGCAGTATTTT.

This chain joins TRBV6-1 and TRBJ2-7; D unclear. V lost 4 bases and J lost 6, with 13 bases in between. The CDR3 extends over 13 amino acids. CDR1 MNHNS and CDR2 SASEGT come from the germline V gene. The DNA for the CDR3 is TGTGCCAGCAGTGGGCAGGATTGGGCCGAGCAGTACTTC. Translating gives CASSGQDWAEQYF.

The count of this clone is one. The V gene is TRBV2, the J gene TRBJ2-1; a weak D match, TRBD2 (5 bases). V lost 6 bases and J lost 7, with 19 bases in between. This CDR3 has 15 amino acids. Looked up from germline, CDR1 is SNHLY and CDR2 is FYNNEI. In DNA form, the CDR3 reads TGTGCCAGCAGCCGATCGACTGTCCTAGCAAATGAGCAGTTCTTC. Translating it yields CASSRSTVLANEQFF.

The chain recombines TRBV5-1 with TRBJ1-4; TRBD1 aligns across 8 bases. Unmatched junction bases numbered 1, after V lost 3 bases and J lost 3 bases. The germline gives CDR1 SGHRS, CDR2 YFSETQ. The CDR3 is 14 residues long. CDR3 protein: CASSSQGANEKLFF. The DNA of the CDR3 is TGCGCCAGCAGCTCACAGGGGGCTAATGAAAAACTGTTTTTT. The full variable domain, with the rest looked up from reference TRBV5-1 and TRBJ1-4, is KAGVTQTPRYLIKTRGQQVTLSCSPISGHRSVSWYQQTPGQGLQFLFEYFSETQRNKGNFPGRFSGRQFSNSRSEMNVSTLELGDSALYLCASSSQGANEKLFFGSGTQLSVL.